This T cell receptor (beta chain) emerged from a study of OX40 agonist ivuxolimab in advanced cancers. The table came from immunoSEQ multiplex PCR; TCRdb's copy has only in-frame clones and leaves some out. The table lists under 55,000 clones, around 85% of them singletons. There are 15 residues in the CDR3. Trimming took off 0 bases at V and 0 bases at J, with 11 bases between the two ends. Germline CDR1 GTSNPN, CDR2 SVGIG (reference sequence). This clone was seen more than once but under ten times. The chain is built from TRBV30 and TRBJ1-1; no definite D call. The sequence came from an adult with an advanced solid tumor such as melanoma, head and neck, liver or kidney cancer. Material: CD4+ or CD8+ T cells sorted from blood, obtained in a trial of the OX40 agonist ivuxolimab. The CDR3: CAWSVPDPLNTEAFF. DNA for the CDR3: TGTGCCTGGAGTGTACCTGATCCGTTGAACACTGAAGCTTTCTTT.